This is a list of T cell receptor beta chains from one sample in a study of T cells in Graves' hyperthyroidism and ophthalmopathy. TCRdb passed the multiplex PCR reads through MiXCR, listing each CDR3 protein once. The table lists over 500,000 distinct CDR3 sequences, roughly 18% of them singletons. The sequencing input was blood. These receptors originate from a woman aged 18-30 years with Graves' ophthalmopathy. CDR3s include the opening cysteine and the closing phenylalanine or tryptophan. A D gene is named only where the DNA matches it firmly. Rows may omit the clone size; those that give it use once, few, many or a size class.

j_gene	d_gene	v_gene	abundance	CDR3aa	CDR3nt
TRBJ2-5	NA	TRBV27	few	CASSLSTPETQYF	TGTGCCAGCAGTTTATCGACGCCAGAGACCCAGTACTTC
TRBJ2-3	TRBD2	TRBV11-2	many	CASSGASGVDTQYF	TGTGCCAGCAGCGGGGCTAGCGGGGTCGATACGCAGTATTTT
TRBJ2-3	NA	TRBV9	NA	CASSVRLGSTDTQYF	TGTGCCAGCAGCGTAAGACTAGGGAGCACAGATACGCAGTATTTT
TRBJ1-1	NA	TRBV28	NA	CASSLRAVNTEAFF	TGTGCCAGCAGTTTAAGGGCAGTTAACACTGAAGCTTTCTTT
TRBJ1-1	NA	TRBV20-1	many	CSARPREVAFF	TGCAGTGCTAGGCCGAGGGAGGTAGCTTTCTTT
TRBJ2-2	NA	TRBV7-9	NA	CASSPREAGELFF	TGTGCCAGCAGCCCCAGGGAAGCCGGGGAGCTGTTTTTT
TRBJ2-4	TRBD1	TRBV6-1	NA	CASTSTGTGKNIQYF	TGTGCCAGCACCTCGACCGGGACAGGGAAAAACATTCAGTACTTC
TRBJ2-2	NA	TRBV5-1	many	CASSLRAPRRNTGELFF	TGCGCCAGCAGCTTGCGGGCCCCCAGGAGGAACACCGGGGAGCTGTTTTTT
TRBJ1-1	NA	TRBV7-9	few	CASSQSLERWYTEAFF	TGTGCCAGCAGCCAATCACTGGAGCGTTGGTACACTGAAGCTTTCTTT
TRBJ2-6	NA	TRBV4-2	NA	CASSQESGYSGANVLTF	TGTGCCAGCAGCCAAGAGTCAGGCTACTCTGGGGCCAACGTCCTGACTTTC
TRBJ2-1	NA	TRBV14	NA	CASSQALGSSYNEQFF	TGTGCCAGCAGCCAAGCCTTGGGTAGCTCCTACAATGAGCAGTTCTTC
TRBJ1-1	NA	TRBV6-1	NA	CASSKQLNTEAFF	TGTGCCAGCAGTAAGCAGCTAAACACTGAAGCTTTCTTT
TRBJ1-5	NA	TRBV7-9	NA	CAIQGDSNQPQHF	TGTGCCATACAGGGTGATAGCAATCAGCCCCAGCATTTT
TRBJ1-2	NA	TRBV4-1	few	CASSQDSITLQYGYTF	TGCGCCAGCAGCCAAGATTCAATAACACTCCAGTATGGCTACACCTTC
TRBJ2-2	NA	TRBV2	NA	CASSPPQDTGELFF	TGTGCCAGCAGCCCCCCCCAGGACACCGGGGAGCTGTTTTTT
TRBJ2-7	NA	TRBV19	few	CASSIPGRVVYEQYF	TGTGCCAGTAGTATACCCGGCAGGGTAGTCTACGAGCAGTACTTC
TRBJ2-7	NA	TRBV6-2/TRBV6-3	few	CATWGETISYEQYF	TGTGCCACCTGGGGGGAGACCATCTCCTACGAGCAGTACTTC
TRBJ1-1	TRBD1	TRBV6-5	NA	CASSYTGPGQRLLNTEAFF	TGTGCCAGCAGTTATACGGGACCGGGACAGAGACTTTTGAACACTGAAGCTTTCTTT
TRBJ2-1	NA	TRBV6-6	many	CASSYRGGSRNEQFF	TGTGCCAGCAGTTACCGGGGTGGCTCGAGGAATGAGCAGTTCTTC
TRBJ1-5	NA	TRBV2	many	CASMRDTNQPQHF	TGTGCCAGCATGAGGGACACGAATCAGCCCCAGCATTTT
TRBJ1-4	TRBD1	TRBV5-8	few	CASSFGQGVTNEKLFF	TGTGCCAGCAGCTTTGGACAGGGAGTCACTAATGAAAAACTGTTTTTT
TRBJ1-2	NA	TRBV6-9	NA	CASNYRGYQYGYTF	TGTGCCAGCAATTACAGAGGTTATCAGTATGGCTACACCTTC
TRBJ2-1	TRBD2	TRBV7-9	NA	CASSLVRGLAQEQFF	TGTGCCAGCAGCTTAGTCAGGGGACTAGCCCAAGAGCAGTTCTTC
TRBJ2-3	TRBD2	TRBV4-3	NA	CASSQELAGAVDTQYF	TGCGCCAGCAGCCAAGAACTAGCGGGGGCGGTGGATACGCAGTATTTT
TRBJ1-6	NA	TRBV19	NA	CASSDGTWGNSPLHF	TGTGCCAGTAGTGATGGGACGTGGGGCAATTCACCCCTCCACTTT
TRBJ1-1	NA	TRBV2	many	CASSEQSGLGTEAFF	TGTGCCAGCAGTGAACAGTCAGGCCTAGGGACTGAAGCTTTCTTT
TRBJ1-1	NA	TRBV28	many	CASSLIAESAEAFF	TGTGCCAGCAGTTTAATAGCCGAAAGCGCTGAAGCTTTCTTT
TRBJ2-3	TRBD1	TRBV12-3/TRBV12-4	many	CASKVGDRVADTQYF	TGTGCCAGCAAGGTGGGGGACAGGGTGGCAGATACGCAGTATTTT
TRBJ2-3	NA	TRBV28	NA	CASSLNLRRSDTQYF	TGTGCCAGCAGTCTCAACCTAAGAAGGTCGGATACGCAGTATTTT
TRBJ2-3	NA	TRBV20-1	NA	CSASLRLGGDTQYF	TGCAGTGCTAGCCTGCGACTAGGGGGAGATACGCAGTATTTT
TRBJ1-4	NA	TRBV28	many	CASSFGGGEKLFF	TGTGCCAGCAGTTTCGGGGGGGGAGAAAAACTGTTTTTT
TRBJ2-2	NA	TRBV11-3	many	CASSPYSGELFF	TGTGCCAGCAGCCCCTACTCCGGGGAGCTGTTTTTT
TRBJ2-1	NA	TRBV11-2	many	CASSLDSPPYNEQFF	TGTGCCAGCAGCTTAGACTCCCCCCCTTACAATGAGCAGTTCTTC